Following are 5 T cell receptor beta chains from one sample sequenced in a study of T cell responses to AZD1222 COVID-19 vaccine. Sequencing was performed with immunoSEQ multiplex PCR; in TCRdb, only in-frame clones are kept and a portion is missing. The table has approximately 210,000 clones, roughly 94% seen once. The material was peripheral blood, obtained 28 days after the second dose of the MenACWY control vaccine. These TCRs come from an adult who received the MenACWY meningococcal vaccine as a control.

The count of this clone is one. The CDR3 DNA sequence: TGTGCCAGTAGCCCCGTAAACTCCTACGAGCAGTACTTC. Encoded protein: CASSPVNSYEQYF. The chain joins TRBV19 to TRBJ2-7; no clear D gene. Trimming removed 6 bases at V and 0 bases at J, with 9 bases between. This CDR3 comprises 13 residues. Germline V CDR1 and CDR2: LNHDA, SQIVND (reference sequence).

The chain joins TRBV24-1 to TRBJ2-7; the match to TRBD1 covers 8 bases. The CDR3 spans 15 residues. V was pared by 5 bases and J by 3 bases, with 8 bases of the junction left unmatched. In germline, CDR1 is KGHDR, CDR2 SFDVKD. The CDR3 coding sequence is TGTGCCACCAGTGGGACAGCAGGGGGCCTCTACGAGCAGTACTTC. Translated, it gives CATSGTAGGLYEQYF.

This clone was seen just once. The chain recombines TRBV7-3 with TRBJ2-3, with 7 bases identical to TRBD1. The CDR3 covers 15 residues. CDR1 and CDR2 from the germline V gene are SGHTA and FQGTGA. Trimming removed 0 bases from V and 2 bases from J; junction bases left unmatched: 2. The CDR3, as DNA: TGTGCCAGCAGCTTAACGGACAGGAACACAGATACGCAGTATTTT. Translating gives CASSLTDRNTDTQYF.

CDR3 region: CASTKGGDGYTF. CDR3 DNA sequence: TGTGCCAGCACCAAGGGGGGAGATGGCTACACCTTC. The chain employs TRBV12-3 or TRBV12-4 and TRBJ1-2, with D maybe TRBD1 (6 bases). CDR3 length: 12 amino acids. Trimming shortened V by 7 bases and J by 6 bases, and 12 bases separated the two germline ends.

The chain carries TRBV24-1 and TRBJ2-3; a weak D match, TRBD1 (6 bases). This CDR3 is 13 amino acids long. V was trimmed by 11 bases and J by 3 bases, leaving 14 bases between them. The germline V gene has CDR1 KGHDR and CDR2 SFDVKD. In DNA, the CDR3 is TGTGCCATCAGGGGCCCGGCGACAGATACGCAGTATTTT. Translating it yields CAIRGPATDTQYF.